These 7 T cell receptor beta chains were all obtained from the same sample, sequenced in a study of T-cell memory formation after mild COVID-19. In TCRdb, the 5' RACE reads were re-called with MiXCR into one record per CDR3 protein. The sample comprises roughly 300,000 distinct CDR3 sequences, about 13% of which are singletons, and around a fifth rests with the top ten. The sample was PBMCs or a T cell subset sorted from them (not recorded which). These TCRs come from a man aged 18 to 30 who had mild COVID-19 (a few samples of this study predate the infection). Cell type and time point are not known.

V gene TRBV19 combines with J gene TRBJ2-7; a possible D gene is TRBD2 (5 bases). The CDR3 contains 14 residues. Trimming removed 3 bases from V and 0 bases from J, with 9 bases in between. CDR1 is LNHDA and CDR2 is SQIVND in the germline V gene (reference sequence). The CDR3: CASSIGVGSYEQYV. The CDR3 DNA follows: TGTGCCAGTAGTATCGGGGTGGGCTCCTACGAGCAGTACGTC.

This chain links TRBV18 with TRBJ2-7; TRBD1 matches 10 bases. V was pared by 4 bases and J by 3 bases, with 9 bases of the junction left unmatched. There are 16 residues in the CDR3. Germline V gene data show CDR1 as KGHSH and CDR2 as LQKENI. This CDR3 reads CASSHSAGQGFYEQYV. CDR3 sequence (DNA): TGTGCCAGCTCACACTCTGCGGGACAGGGGTTCTACGAGCAGTACGTC.

Ten or more counts support this clonotype. CDR3 sequence (DNA): TGTGCCAGCAGCTTGGGGGAAACCCTCTACTATGGCTACACCTTC. Protein product: CASSLGETLYYGYTF. V usage is TRBV5-5 and J usage is TRBJ1-2; D is unclear. V was pared by 0 bases and J by 3 bases, with 12 bases between. In germline, CDR1 is SGHKS, CDR2 YYEKEE (reference sequence). The CDR3 loop spans 15 amino acids.

The rearrangement joins TRBV7-2 to TRBJ1-2; unclear D gene. This CDR3 is built from 12 residues. The germline V gene has CDR1 SGHTA and CDR2 FQGNSA. V dropped 5 bases and J dropped 4 bases, with 8 bases sitting between them. For the CDR3, the DNA is TGTGCCAGCAGCCGAGAAGGCTATGGCTACACCTTC. Its translation: CASSREGYGYTF.

The chain carries TRBV6-5 and TRBJ2-2; D unclear. The germline V gene encodes CDR1 MNHEY and CDR2 SVGAGI. Trimming removed 0 bases from V and 2 bases from J, with 7 bases in between. The CDR3 extends over 15 amino acids. The CDR3 loop reads CASSYSTLNTGELFF. DNA for the CDR3: TGTGCCAGCAGTTACTCGACACTAAACACCGGGGAGCTGTTTTTT.

This clonotype was seen more than once but under ten times. This chain links TRBV6-5 with TRBJ1-2, with D unclear. The V and J ends lost 7 bases and 4 bases respectively, with 13 bases between them. The CDR3 contains 13 residues. Germline assignment: CDR1 MNHEY and CDR2 SVGAGI. CDR3 DNA: TGTGCCAGCACCCCAAAATGGGGCTATGGCTACACCTTC. This sequence encodes CASTPKWGYGYTF.

This clonotype has just a few counts. The chain combines TRBV28 with TRBJ1-5; D remains ambiguous. The CDR3 extends over 14 amino acids. Germline CDR1 is MDHEN and CDR2 is SYDVKM. With 4 bases removed from V and 0 bases from J, the gap between germline ends came to 7 bases. CDR3 sequence: CASSWEYSNQPQHF. CDR3 in DNA: TGTGCCAGCAGTTGGGAATATAGCAATCAGCCCCAGCATTTT.